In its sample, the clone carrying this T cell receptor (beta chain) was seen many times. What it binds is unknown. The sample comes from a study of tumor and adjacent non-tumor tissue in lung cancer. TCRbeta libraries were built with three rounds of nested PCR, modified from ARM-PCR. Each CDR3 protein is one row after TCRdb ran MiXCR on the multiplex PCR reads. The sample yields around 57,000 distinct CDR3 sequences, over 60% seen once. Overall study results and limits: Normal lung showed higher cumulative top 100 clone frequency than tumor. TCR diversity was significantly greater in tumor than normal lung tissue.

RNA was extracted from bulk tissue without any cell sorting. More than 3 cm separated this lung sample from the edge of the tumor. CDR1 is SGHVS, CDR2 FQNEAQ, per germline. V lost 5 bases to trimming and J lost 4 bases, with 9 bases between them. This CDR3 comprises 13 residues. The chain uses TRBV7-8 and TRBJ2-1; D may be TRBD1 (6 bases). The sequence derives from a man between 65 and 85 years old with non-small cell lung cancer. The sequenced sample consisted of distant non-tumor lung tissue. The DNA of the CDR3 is TGTGCCAGCAGCCCCCAGGGGTACAATGAGCAGTTCTTC. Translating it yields CASSPQGYNEQFF.